This entry features one TCR beta chain sequence. Its antigen remains unidentified. The germline V and J ends were trimmed by 4 bases and 7 bases, with 20 bases remaining between them. Germline V lookup: CDR1 SGHTS, CDR2 YDEGEE. This CDR3 has 16 amino acids. The sample belongs to a study of beta chain features in type 1 diabetes. The investigators reverse transcribed all of the isolated RNA, so they sequenced expressed TCRB transcripts. Data came from immunoSEQ multiplex PCR; TCRdb stores just in-frame clones and leaves some out. This sample has under 300,000 clones, with roughly 8% found just once. Findings and caveats of the study: PCR might preferentially amplify shorter templates, equally in patients and controls. Insertion counts at VDJ junctions were lower in type 1 diabetes patients, who also showed more deletions there.

The specimen sequenced was central memory CD4+ T cells from blood. V usage is TRBV5-8 and J usage is TRBJ1-4; no reliable D call. This clonotype was sampled from a woman aged 18 to 35 in good health. The CDR3 sequence: CASSQLWGSDGEKLFF. DNA of the CDR3: TGTGCCAGCAGCCAGCTATGGGGTTCGGACGGTGAAAAACTGTTTTTT.